One and the same sample provided the 14 T cell receptor beta chains below, sequenced in a study of blood T cell repertoires in COVID-19. Libraries were prepared by immunoSEQ multiplex PCR; TCRdb keeps only in-frame clonotypes and omits some of them. The sample gives roughly 140,000 clones, 80% of which show up once; 3.5% is in the top ten. Sequenced input: peripheral blood. The receptors were sampled from a man in his 70s who had recovered from COVID-19.

The V gene is TRBV15, the J gene TRBJ2-1, with 7 nucleotides matching TRBD1. Germline CDR1 LNHNV, CDR2 YYDKDF (reference sequence). V was clipped by 9 bases and J by 8 bases; unmatched bases: 19. CDR3 length equals 16 residues. CDR3 nucleotides: TGTGCCACAGGGGGCATTGTGACTGGGGGTGTCGATGAGCAGTTCTTC. Protein product: CATGGIVTGGVDEQFF. The variable domain in full, with the rest retrieved from reference TRBV15 and TRBJ2-1, is DAMVIQNPRYQVTQFGKPVTLSCSQTLNHNVMYWYQQKSSQAPKLLFHYYDKDFNNEADTPDNFQSRRPNTSFCFLDIRSPGLGDTAMYLCATGGIVTGGVDEQFFGPGTRLTVL.

This clone has a single count. The chain combines TRBV29-1 with TRBJ2-7; D call uncertain. Per the germline V gene, CDR1 is SQVTM and CDR2 is ANQGSEA. This CDR3 region has 11 residues. V gave up 6 bases and J gave up 0 bases, with 6 bases separating them. The CDR3 sequence is CSVAVSYEQYF. CDR3 bases: TGCAGCGTGGCAGTCTCCTACGAGCAGTACTTC.

V is TRBV6-2 or TRBV6-3 and J is TRBJ2-4, with 8 nucleotides matching TRBD1. J was trimmed by 2 bases and V by 5 bases; bases with no gene match: 5. This CDR3 has 15 residues. Germline CDR1 reads MNHEY; CDR2 reads SVGEGT. CDR3 sequence: CASSPRTGTKNIQYF. The CDR3 DNA sequence: TGTGCCAGCAGTCCCCGGACAGGGACCAAAAACATTCAGTACTTC.

The chain couples TRBV7-9 to TRBJ2-7; weak D call: TRBD2 (7 bases). Trimming removed 5 bases from V and 4 bases from J, with 18 bases in between. Germline CDR1 SEHNR, CDR2 FQNEAQ (reference sequence). The CDR3 runs 15 residues. The chain's CDR3 is CASSQGRGGLYEQYF. For the CDR3, the DNA is TGTGCCAGCAGCCAAGGCAGGGGAGGGCTATACGAGCAGTACTTC.

The rearrangement uses TRBV15 and TRBJ2-4, with 11 bases fitting TRBD2. The junction had 4 bases not matched to a gene; V was cut back by 3 bases and J by 3 bases. Germline V gene lookup returns CDR1 LNHNV and CDR2 YYDKDF (reference sequence). This CDR3 spans 16 amino acids. The CDR3 DNA follows: TGTGCCACCAGCAGCGGGGGACTAGCGGTCAAAAACATTCAGTACTTC. Translated, it gives CATSSGGLAVKNIQYF.

This clone occurred many times. This chain joins TRBV7-8 and TRBJ2-1; possible D gene TRBD2, 5 bases. The CDR3 loop spans 14 amino acids. Germline values: CDR1 SGHVS, CDR2 FQNEAQ. Trimming shortened V by 3 bases and J by 5 bases, and 11 bases separated the two germline ends. The CDR3 DNA sequence: TGTGCCAGCAGCTTTGGACTTCAAAACAATGAGCAGTTCTTC. Amino acid sequence: CASSFGLQNNEQFF.

This clone was seen a handful of times. The chain links TRBV5-1 to TRBJ2-3; maybe TRBD1 (6 bases). This CDR3 is 16 amino acids long. Trimming took 4 bases from V and 4 from J, leaving 19 bases between them. Looked up from germline, CDR1 is SGHRS and CDR2 is YFSETQ. The DNA of the CDR3 is TGCGCCAGCAGCCCAGGGGCCGCAGGATTGCCAGATACGCAGTATTTT. It is translated as CASSPGAAGLPDTQYF.

This clone was counted once. The chain combines TRBV7-2 with TRBJ2-7, with 9 positions matching TRBD1. Per the germline V gene, CDR1 is SGHTA and CDR2 is FQGNSA. The V gene end was trimmed by 3 bases and the J gene end by 6 bases; junction bases not matched to a gene: 9. This CDR3 has 15 residues. CDR3 protein: CASSFGTGKGGEQYF. In nucleotides, the CDR3 is TGTGCCAGCAGCTTCGGGACAGGGAAAGGGGGCGAGCAGTACTTC.

The rearrangement links TRBV7-2 to TRBJ2-3, with D unclear. This CDR3 is built from 13 residues. V was trimmed by 4 bases and J by 4 bases, leaving 9 bases between them. Per the germline V gene, CDR1 is SGHTA and CDR2 is FQGNSA. In nucleotides, the CDR3 is TGTGCCAGCAGCTCCCCTTCCGCAGATACGCAGTATTTT. Translated, it gives CASSSPSADTQYF.

This chain uses TRBV2 with TRBJ1-4, with TRBD1 matching 11 bases. In germline, CDR1 is SNHLY, CDR2 FYNNEI. V was pared by 7 bases and J by 6 bases, with 4 bases of the junction left unmatched. The CDR3 covers 14 residues. CDR3 DNA: TGTGCCAGCAACCTGGGACAGGGGGATGAAAAACTGTTTTTT. It yields the protein CASNLGQGDEKLFF.

This chain uses TRBV19 with TRBJ1-5, with D tentatively TRBD1 (5 bases). Germline lookup yields CDR1 LNHDA and CDR2 SQIVND (reference sequence). The CDR3 runs to 14 residues. Trimming took 2 bases from V and 0 from J, leaving 5 bases between them. The CDR3 region is CASSIQGSNQPQHF. The CDR3 DNA reads as TGTGCCAGTAGTATACAGGGTAGCAATCAGCCCCAGCATTTT.

The CDR3 coding sequence is TGTGCCAGCAGGTTACAGAGTAACTATGGCTACACCTTC. Amino acid sequence: CASRLQSNYGYTF. The chain links TRBV5-6 to TRBJ1-2; D not certain. The CDR3 loop spans 13 amino acids. The V end lost 5 bases, the J end lost 1 base, and 9 bases lay between the germline ends. The germline V gene has CDR1 SGHDT and CDR2 YYEEEE.

The chain combines TRBV6-6 with TRBJ2-7; D perhaps matches TRBD1 (6 bases). The germline V gene encodes CDR1 MNHNY and CDR2 SVGAGI (reference sequence). The CDR3 has 14 amino acids. Trimming cost V 2 bases and J 3 bases, with 11 bases left between them. The DNA for the CDR3 is TGTGCCAGCAGTTACCGGGACACCCTCTACGAGCAGTACTTC. Translated: CASSYRDTLYEQYF.

This chain uses TRBV5-6 with TRBJ2-2; TRBD1 is a possible D gene (5 bases). This CDR3 contains 19 residues. V gave up 4 bases and J gave up 0 bases, with 22 bases separating them. Germline CDR1 SGHDT, CDR2 YYEEEE. The CDR3 is CASSPPPGRAKANTGELFF. The CDR3, as DNA: TGTGCCAGCAGCCCACCCCCCGGCAGGGCGAAGGCGAACACCGGGGAGCTGTTTTTT.